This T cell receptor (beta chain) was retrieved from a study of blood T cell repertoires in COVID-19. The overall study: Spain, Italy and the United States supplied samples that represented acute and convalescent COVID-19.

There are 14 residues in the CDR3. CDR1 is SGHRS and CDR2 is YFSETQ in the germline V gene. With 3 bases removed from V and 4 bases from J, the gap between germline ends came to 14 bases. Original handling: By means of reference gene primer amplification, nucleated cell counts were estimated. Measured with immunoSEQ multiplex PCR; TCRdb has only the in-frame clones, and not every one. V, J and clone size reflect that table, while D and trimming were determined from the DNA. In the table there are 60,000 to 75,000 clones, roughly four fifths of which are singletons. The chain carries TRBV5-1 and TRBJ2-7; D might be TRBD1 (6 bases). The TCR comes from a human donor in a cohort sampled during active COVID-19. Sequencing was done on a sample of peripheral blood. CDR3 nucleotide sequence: TGCGCCAGCAGCTCCTCGGGACACATTTACGAGCAGTACTTC. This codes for CASSSSGHIYEQYF.